This T cell receptor beta chain was recorded in a study of identical twins. A universal primer site was created by template switching, with the cDNA bearing unique molecular identifiers. Each CDR3 protein is one row after TCRdb ran MiXCR on the 5' RACE reads. The sample carries around 160,000 distinct CDR3 sequences, roughly 3.2% recorded once. This clonotype showed up many times. The source is a young man in good health. The sample was memory T cells sorted from blood.

CDR3 nucleotides: TGTGCCAGCAGTTTGGGTAGTAACAATGAGCAGTTCTTC. This translates into CASSLGSNNEQFF. The rearrangement joins TRBV12-3 or TRBV12-4 to TRBJ2-1; no reliable D call. The CDR3 consists of 13 residues. V dropped 3 bases and J dropped 5 bases, with 8 bases sitting between them.